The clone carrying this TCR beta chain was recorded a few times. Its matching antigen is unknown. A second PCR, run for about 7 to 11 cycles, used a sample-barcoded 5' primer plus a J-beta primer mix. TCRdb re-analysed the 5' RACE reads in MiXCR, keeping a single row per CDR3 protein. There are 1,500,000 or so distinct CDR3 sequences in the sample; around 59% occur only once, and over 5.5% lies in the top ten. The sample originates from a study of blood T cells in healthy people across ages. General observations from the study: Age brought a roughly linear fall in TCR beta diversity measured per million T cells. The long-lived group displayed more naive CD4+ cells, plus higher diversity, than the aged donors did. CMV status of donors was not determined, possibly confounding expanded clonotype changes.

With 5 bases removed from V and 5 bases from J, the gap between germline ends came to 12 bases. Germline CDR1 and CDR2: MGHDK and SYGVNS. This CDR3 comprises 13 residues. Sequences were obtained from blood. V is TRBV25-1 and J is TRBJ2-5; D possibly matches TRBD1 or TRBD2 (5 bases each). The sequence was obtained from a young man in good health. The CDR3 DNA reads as TGTGCCAGCAGTCCGGGACCCTGGGAGACCCAGTACTTC. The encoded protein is CASSPGPWETQYF.